Listed below are T cell receptor beta chains from one sample, sequenced in a study of breast tumors, draining lymph nodes, adjacent tissues. Using its own MiXCR run on the multiplex PCR reads, TCRdb lists one record per CDR3 protein. The sample includes about 200,000 distinct CDR3 sequences, approximately 30% of them seen just once. Source material: axillary lymph node tissue. Receptor source: a female donor with breast cancer. Some clones in this sample may be carry-over from other donors' samples. The CDR3 runs from the conserved cysteine through the conserved F or W. A D gene is named only where the DNA matches it firmly. Size is omitted from some rows. Given values are once, few, many or a class for expanded clones.

clone_size: -; d_call: TRBD1; j_call: TRBJ1-5; v_call: TRBV6-1; cdr3_length: 15; cdr3_aa: CASRDRGRKHPPQHF; cdr3_nt: TGTGCCAGCAGGGACAGGGGGCGGAAGCATCCGCCCCAGCATTTT
clone_size: many; d_call: -; j_call: TRBJ2-5; v_call: TRBV19; cdr3_length: 18; cdr3_aa: CASSKRGAVGTFQETQYF; cdr3_nt: TGTGCCAGCAGTAAGAGAGGGGCAGTGGGGACGTTCCAAGAGACCCAGTACTTC
clone_size: few; d_call: TRBD1; j_call: TRBJ1-1; v_call: TRBV18; cdr3_length: 14; cdr3_aa: CASSPGQEGTEAFF; cdr3_nt: TGTGCCAGCTCACCAGGACAGGAGGGCACTGAAGCTTTCTTT
clone_size: many; d_call: -; j_call: TRBJ2-7; v_call: TRBV19; cdr3_length: 17; cdr3_aa: CASSIKGTSGAPYEQYF; cdr3_nt: TGTGCCAGTAGTATCAAGGGTACCTCGGGAGCCCCCTACGAGCAGTACTTC
clone_size: many; d_call: -; j_call: TRBJ2-4; v_call: TRBV6-1; cdr3_length: 13; cdr3_aa: CAIFGLAKNIQYF; cdr3_nt: TGTGCCATCTTCGGACTTGCCAAAAACATTCAGTACTTC
clone_size: many; d_call: -; j_call: TRBJ1-3; v_call: TRBV15; cdr3_length: 15; cdr3_aa: CATSSNIGDRNTIYF; cdr3_nt: TGTGCCACCAGCAGTAATATCGGTGATAGAAACACCATATATTTT
clone_size: many; d_call: TRBD1; j_call: TRBJ2-1; v_call: TRBV12-3/TRBV12-4; cdr3_length: 15; cdr3_aa: CASSFPWDRGECWFF; cdr3_nt: TGTGCCAGCAGTTTCCCCTGGGACAGGGGAGAATGTTGGTTCTTC
clone_size: many; d_call: -; j_call: TRBJ2-5; v_call: TRBV7-2; cdr3_length: 11; cdr3_aa: CASHSVETQYF; cdr3_nt: TGTGCCAGTCACAGCGTAGAGACCCAGTACTTC
clone_size: -; d_call: -; j_call: TRBJ1-4; v_call: TRBV7-3; cdr3_length: 17; cdr3_aa: CASSLTLGGGAGEKLFF; cdr3_nt: TGTGCCAGCAGCTTAACTTTGGGGGGGGGCGCAGGTGAAAAACTGTTTTTT
clone_size: -; d_call: -; j_call: TRBJ2-3; v_call: TRBV20-1; cdr3_length: 15; cdr3_aa: CSARDGARDMDTQYF; cdr3_nt: TGCAGTGCTAGAGATGGGGCGCGGGACATGGATACGCAGTATTTT
clone_size: once; d_call: -; j_call: TRBJ2-7; v_call: TRBV25-1; cdr3_length: 12; cdr3_aa: CARDGYSYEQYF; cdr3_nt: TGTGCTAGGGACGGGTACTCCTACGAGCAGTACTTC
clone_size: many; d_call: -; j_call: TRBJ2-5; v_call: TRBV15; cdr3_length: 14; cdr3_aa: CATSRAGYQETQYF; cdr3_nt: TGTGCCACCAGCAGAGCCGGCTACCAAGAGACCCAGTACTTC
clone_size: many; d_call: -; j_call: TRBJ1-2; v_call: TRBV19; cdr3_length: 14; cdr3_aa: CASTPVGGNYGYTF; cdr3_nt: TGTGCCAGTACCCCGGTAGGGGGGAACTATGGCTACACCTTC
clone_size: -; d_call: TRBD1; j_call: TRBJ1-1; v_call: TRBV19; cdr3_length: 14; cdr3_aa: CASSTQRQGTEAFF; cdr3_nt: TGTGCCAGTAGTACCCAAAGACAGGGTACTGAAGCTTTCTTT
clone_size: -; d_call: TRBD2; j_call: TRBJ2-2; v_call: TRBV27; cdr3_length: 17; cdr3_aa: CASSPISLAGRVGELFF; cdr3_nt: TGTGCCAGCAGCCCTATTTCACTAGCGGGAAGGGTCGGGGAGCTGTTTTTT
clone_size: many; d_call: -; j_call: TRBJ2-2; v_call: TRBV5-1; cdr3_length: 14; cdr3_aa: CASSLSVGPGELFF; cdr3_nt: TGCGCCAGCAGCCTTTCTGTCGGGCCCGGGGAGCTGTTTTTT
clone_size: many; d_call: -; j_call: TRBJ2-7; v_call: TRBV5-8; cdr3_length: 15; cdr3_aa: CASSLPEGVSYEQYF; cdr3_nt: TGTGCCAGCAGCTTGCCGGAGGGGGTCTCCTACGAGCAGTACTTC
clone_size: -; d_call: TRBD1; j_call: TRBJ1-2; v_call: TRBV6-4; cdr3_length: 14; cdr3_aa: CASSNPGQLYGYTF; cdr3_nt: TGTGCCAGCAGTAATCCGGGACAGCTATATGGCTACACCTTC
clone_size: many; d_call: -; j_call: TRBJ2-7; v_call: TRBV7-8; cdr3_length: 14; cdr3_aa: CASSPRDPSYEQYF; cdr3_nt: TGTGCCAGCAGCCCCCGGGACCCCTCGTACGAGCAGTACTTC
clone_size: many; d_call: -; j_call: TRBJ1-2; v_call: TRBV11-2; cdr3_length: 15; cdr3_aa: CASTKQGRANYGYTF; cdr3_nt: TGTGCCAGCACCAAACAGGGCAGAGCCAACTATGGCTACACCTTC
clone_size: few; d_call: TRBD2; j_call: TRBJ2-1; v_call: TRBV10-2; cdr3_length: 16; cdr3_aa: CASFGGSGSGGNEQFF; cdr3_nt: TGCGCCAGCTTCGGTGGGAGCGGGAGCGGGGGTAATGAGCAGTTCTTC
clone_size: -; d_call: -; j_call: TRBJ2-7; v_call: TRBV20-1; cdr3_length: 12; cdr3_aa: CSASWGGYEQYF; cdr3_nt: TGCAGTGCCAGTTGGGGCGGGTACGAGCAGTACTTC
clone_size: many; d_call: TRBD2; j_call: TRBJ2-1; v_call: TRBV12-3/TRBV12-4; cdr3_length: 16; cdr3_aa: CASSFGSGSSYNEQFF; cdr3_nt: TGTGCCAGCAGTTTCGGTAGCGGGAGCTCCTACAATGAGCAGTTCTTC
clone_size: many; d_call: TRBD1; j_call: TRBJ2-1; v_call: TRBV13; cdr3_length: 19; cdr3_aa: CASSFRKSWDSSSYNEQFF; cdr3_nt: TGTGCCAGCAGCTTTCGAAAGAGTTGGGACAGCTCTTCCTACAATGAGCAGTTCTTC
clone_size: many; d_call: TRBD2; j_call: TRBJ2-3; v_call: TRBV7-2; cdr3_length: 14; cdr3_aa: CASSLGLARDTQYF; cdr3_nt: TGTGCCAGCAGCCTGGGACTAGCTAGAGATACGCAGTATTTT